The source of this T cell receptor (beta chain) is a study of response to subunit inactivated influenza vaccine. Overall study results and limits: T cells newly recruited by each seasonal influenza vaccination are few, the authors suggested.

This clonotype was seen more than once but under ten times. Its antigen is not known. TCRdb ran MiXCR on the RT-PCR reads and lists one entry per CDR3 protein. The sample records 290,000 or so distinct CDR3 sequences, roughly 22% being singletons. The CDR3 covers 16 residues. From germline, CDR1 is DFQATT and CDR2 SNEGSKA (reference sequence). V shed 1 base and J 8 bases; nucleotides not matched to a gene: 11. Sample: PBMCs from blood, taken less than 22 months after vaccination. The sequence was collected from a man between 50 and 69 years old who received an inactivated influenza vaccine. This chain links TRBV20-1 with TRBJ2-1, with TRBD2 matching 10 bases. CDR3 sequence (DNA): TGCAGTGCTAGAGCTGGGCTAGCGGGGGCCCTAGATGAGCAGTTCTTC. Translating gives CSARAGLAGALDEQFF.